These T cell receptor beta chains were read from a single sample in a study of beta chain features in type 1 diabetes. Only in-frame clones appear in the TCRdb table, and some are missing; sequencing was by immunoSEQ multiplex PCR. The sample includes some 160,000 clones, approximately 9% of them seen just once. Sequenced input: central memory CD4+ T cells from blood. These receptors originate from a woman under 30 with type 1 diabetes. Each CDR3 is given with its conserved first and last residue. A D gene is named only where the DNA matches it firmly. Clone size is given for some rows only: seen once, a few or many times, or a class if the clone is expanded.

size	V	J	D	CDR3	DNA
NA	TRBV5-1	TRBJ2-7	NA	CASSLAASYEQYF	TGCGCCAGCAGCTTAGCGGCCTCCTACGAGCAGTACTTC
many	TRBV7-9	TRBJ1-1	TRBD1	CASSVTGGSNTEAFF	TGTGCCAGCAGCGTCACAGGGGGCTCGAACACTGAAGCTTTCTTT
few	TRBV5-1	TRBJ2-1	TRBD1	CASSFLGTANNEQFF	TGCGCCAGCAGCTTTCTAGGGACAGCCAACAATGAGCAGTTCTTC
few	TRBV19	TRBJ2-3	TRBD1	CASSQDRGGVDTQYF	TGTGCCAGTAGTCAAGACAGGGGGGGTGTGGATACGCAGTATTTT
NA	TRBV4-3	TRBJ2-3	TRBD1	CASRFTGTGSDTQYF	TGCGCCAGCAGGTTTACCGGGACAGGGTCAGATACGCAGTATTTT
NA	TRBV6-5	TRBJ2-3	NA	CASTGTSTDTQYF	TGTGCCAGCACAGGCACTAGCACAGATACGCAGTATTTT
NA	TRBV10-3	TRBJ2-7	TRBD2	CAIRTTGTSGTLLSEQYF	TGTGCCATCAGGACGACCGGGACTAGCGGGACTCTCTTGAGCGAGCAGTACTTC
few	TRBV11-3	TRBJ1-2	NA	CASSLGIYGYTF	TGTGCCAGCAGCTTAGGTATCTATGGCTACACCTTC
few	TRBV9	TRBJ2-3	TRBD2	CASSVAGGGSTDTQYF	TGTGCCAGCAGCGTGGCTGGCGGGGGTAGCACAGATACGCAGTATTTT
NA	TRBV28	TRBJ1-2	TRBD1	CASRRTTGDVGYTF	TGTGCCAGCAGGAGAACGACAGGGGATGTTGGCTACACCTTC
few	TRBV7-9	TRBJ1-5	NA	CASSLQGSSNQPQHF	TGTGCCAGCAGCTTACAGGGTAGTAGCAATCAGCCCCAGCATTTT
NA	TRBV28	TRBJ2-7	TRBD2	CASRGGLAGEQYF	TGTGCCAGCCGGGGGGGACTAGCGGGCGAGCAGTACTTC
many	TRBV15	TRBJ2-3	TRBD1	CATYLSGGDTQYF	TGTGCCACCTACCTCTCAGGGGGAGATACGCAGTATTTT
few	TRBV7-9	TRBJ2-5	NA	CASSLVGVQETQYF	TGTGCCAGCAGCTTAGTGGGAGTACAAGAGACCCAGTACTTC
few	TRBV7-8	TRBJ2-3	NA	CASSLAWQGTTDTQYF	TGTGCCAGCAGCTTAGCGTGGCAGGGAACCACAGATACGCAGTATTTT
many	TRBV9	TRBJ1-2	TRBD1	CASSDRTGYGYTF	TGTGCCAGCAGCGATCGGACAGGGTACGGCTACACCTTC
NA	TRBV7-6	TRBJ2-7	TRBD2	CASSPGGGSYEQYF	TGTGCCAGCAGCCCCGGGGGAGGGTCCTACGAGCAGTACTTC
many	TRBV7-2	TRBJ2-7	NA	CASSVGGGSYEQYF	TGTGCCAGCAGCGTGGGAGGGGGATCCTACGAGCAGTACTTC
many	TRBV5-1	TRBJ2-7	TRBD1	CASSWGQGEAYEQYF	TGCGCCAGCAGCTGGGGACAGGGGGAAGCCTACGAGCAGTACTTC
once	TRBV7-8	TRBJ2-7	TRBD1	CASSLGTGPYEQYF	TGTGCCAGCAGCTTAGGGACAGGGCCCTACGAGCAGTACTTC
few	TRBV28	TRBJ2-1	TRBD2	CASSLSSGNNEQFF	TGTGCCAGCAGTTTAAGTAGCGGGAACAATGAGCAGTTCTTC
NA	TRBV9	TRBJ2-1	TRBD2	CASSVGPLAGFNEQFF	TGTGCCAGCAGCGTGGGCCCGCTAGCGGGATTCAATGAGCAGTTCTTC
NA	TRBV2	TRBJ2-5	TRBD1	CASSPRPGQGEETQYF	TGTGCCAGCAGTCCTCGTCCGGGACAGGGAGAAGAGACCCAGTACTTC
NA	TRBV5-1	TRBJ2-7	TRBD2	CASSSGLAGGNRYEQYF	TGCGCCAGCAGCTCCGGACTAGCGGGAGGGAACAGATACGAGCAGTACTTC
few	TRBV5-4	TRBJ2-5	TRBD1	CASSRQGRETQYF	TGTGCCAGCAGCAGACAGGGCCGGGAGACCCAGTACTTC
few	TRBV5-1	TRBJ1-2	NA	CASGKPGVYGYTF	TGCGCCAGCGGGAAACCAGGGGTCTATGGCTACACCTTC
NA	TRBV14	TRBJ2-2	TRBD2	CASSQRAGVSTGELFF	TGTGCCAGCAGCCAAAGGGCGGGAGTTAGCACCGGGGAGCTGTTTTTT
NA	TRBV7-2	TRBJ1-1	TRBD1	CASSSNYRGAEAFF	TGTGCCAGCAGCTCCAATTACAGGGGTGCTGAAGCTTTCTTT
few	TRBV7-2	TRBJ1-3	NA	CASSYNSGNTIYF	TGTGCCAGCAGCTACAACTCTGGAAACACCATATATTTT
NA	TRBV7-2	TRBJ2-3	NA	CASSLDYLSTDTQYF	TGTGCCAGCAGCTTGGACTACCTCTCCACAGATACGCAGTATTTT
many	TRBV21-1	TRBJ2-5	NA	CASSKGGHQETQYF	TGTGCCAGCAGCAAAGGGGGCCATCAAGAGACCCAGTACTTC
NA	TRBV28	TRBJ1-4	NA	CASGPTEKNEKLFF	TGTGCCAGCGGACCGACAGAAAAGAATGAAAAACTGTTTTTT
NA	TRBV9	TRBJ1-4	NA	CASSQHATNEKLFF	TGTGCCAGCAGCCAACATGCAACTAATGAAAAACTGTTTTTT
few	TRBV7-9	TRBJ2-3	TRBD2	CASSSSGSTDTQYF	TGTGCCAGCAGCTCTAGCGGGAGCACAGATACGCAGTATTTT
many	TRBV27	TRBJ1-5	TRBD1	CASSLGQGNQPQHF	TGTGCCAGCAGTTTGGGACAGGGCAATCAGCCCCAGCATTTT
NA	TRBV28	TRBJ2-5	TRBD2	CASSLGRLAGVVETQYF	TGTGCCAGCAGTTTGGGAAGACTAGCGGGAGTGGTGGAGACCCAGTACTTC
many	TRBV21-1	TRBJ2-1	NA	CASSPHGAGPHNEQFF	TGTGCCAGCAGCCCGCATGGAGCGGGGCCCCACAATGAGCAGTTCTTC
few	TRBV27	TRBJ1-4	TRBD1	CASSSLRGRREKLFF	TGTGCCAGCAGTTCGCTAAGGGGGCGCCGGGAAAAACTGTTTTTT
few	TRBV11-2	TRBJ2-2	NA	CASSRPVQGISPGELFF	TGTGCCAGCAGTCGGCCTGTGCAGGGGATCTCTCCCGGGGAGCTGTTTTTT
NA	TRBV18	TRBJ2-1	TRBD1	CASSPLGTGSYNEQFF	TGTGCCAGCTCACCCTTGGGGACAGGCTCCTACAATGAGCAGTTCTTC
few	TRBV30	TRBJ2-7	TRBD1	CAWTGGATYEQYF	TGTGCCTGGACAGGGGGCGCGACCTACGAGCAGTACTTC
NA	TRBV5-5	TRBJ1-2	NA	CASSLVEGLGGYTF	TGTGCCAGCAGCTTGGTGGAGGGGTTGGGTGGCTACACCTTC